One and the same sample provided the 13 T cell receptor beta chains below, sequenced in a study of human T cells and chemical hapten exposure. TCRdb re-called the RACE reads through MiXCR, storing one row per CDR3 protein. The sample has 150,000 to 200,000 distinct CDR3 sequences, more than 20% seen once. Time point denoted: patch test 1, 2 weeks after DPC sensitization. Treatment denoted: therapeutic diphenylcyclopropenone sensitization with weekly scalp DPC. Sequencing was performed on whole blood, taken in connection with sensitization to the hapten diphenylcyclopropenone (DPC). These receptor sequences come from a woman in her 50s with alopecia areata. Some clones in this sample may be carry-over from other donors' samples.

This clonotype has only a few counts. The V and J genes are TRBV11-2 and TRBJ2-7; perhaps TRBD2 as D (6 bases). Trimming took 5 bases from V and 3 from J, leaving 17 bases between them. The CDR3 is made up of 15 amino acids. CDR1 is SGHAT, CDR2 FQNNGV, per germline. The CDR3 spells CASSPPSGGNYEQYF. DNA for the CDR3: TGTGCCAGCAGCCCCCCGTCAGGCGGGAACTACGAGCAGTACTTC.

This chain links TRBV5-1 with TRBJ2-7; D uncertain. V was trimmed by 2 bases and J by 0 bases, leaving 9 bases between them. The CDR3 length is 14 residues. CDR1 is SGHRS and CDR2 is YFSETQ in the germline V gene. CDR3 region: CASSFESDSYEQYF. Here the CDR3 DNA reads TGCGCCAGCAGCTTTGAGAGTGACTCCTACGAGCAGTACTTC.

The J gene is TRBJ2-1, the V gene TRBV14, with D maybe TRBD1 (6 bases). This CDR3 has 13 amino acids. Germline values: CDR1 SGHDN, CDR2 FVKESK. Between the trimmed V and J ends, which lost 3 bases and 9 bases, there was a span of 12 bases. This CDR3 reads CASSQETGREQFF. CDR3 in DNA: TGTGCCAGCAGCCAGGAAACAGGGCGTGAGCAGTTCTTC. Based on the CDR3 plus reference TRBV14 and TRBJ2-1, the full variable domain is EAGVTQFPSHSVIEKGQTVTLRCDPISGHDNLYWYRRVMGKEIKFLLHFVKESKQDESGMPNNRFLAERTGGTYSTLKVQPAELEDSGVYFCASSQETGREQFFGPGTRLTVL.

The chain employs TRBV2 and TRBJ1-5; 8 nucleotides line up with TRBD1. Germline CDR1 and CDR2: SNHLY and FYNNEI. The CDR3 extends over 15 amino acids. The trim removed 3 bases at V and 7 bases at J, leaving 8 bases unmatched. For the CDR3, the DNA is TGTGCCAGCAGTGATGAGACAGGGGTAGGGCAGCCCCAGCATTTT. It yields the protein CASSDETGVGQPQHF.

Points on this clonotype: The germline gene is not matched at one end of the junction; a read error may be the cause. The gene calls are TRBV18 and TRBJ1-2, with TRBD1 matching over 10 bases. CDR3 length: 16 residues. In germline, CDR1 is KGHSH, CDR2 LQKENI. CDR3 protein: CASAEPGQGFGYGYNF. The CDR3 bases are TGTGCCAGCGCAGAACCGGGACAGGGGTTCGGGTATGGCTACAACTTC.

The CDR3 DNA reads as TGTGCCAGCAGCTTAGGTGGCACCCAAGTTTCTGGCGGCTACACCTTC. Protein product: CASSLGGTQVSGGYTF. The chain combines TRBV7-9 with TRBJ1-2; D gene ambiguous. With 1 base removed from V and 8 bases from J, the gap between germline ends came to 20 bases. CDR1 and CDR2 from the germline V gene are SEHNR and FQNEAQ (reference sequence). The CDR3 sequence is 16 residues long. The entire variable domain, with the rest obtained from reference TRBV7-9 and TRBJ1-2, is as follows: DTGVSQNPRHKITKRGQNVTFRCDPISEHNRLYWYRQTLGQGPEFLTYFQNEAQLEKSRLLSDRFSAERPKGSFSTLEIQRTEQGDSAMYLCASSLGGTQVSGGYTFGSGTRLTVV.

The chain recombines TRBV7-8 with TRBJ2-3, with 13 nucleotides matching TRBD2. The CDR3 has 18 residues. The junction had 10 bases not matched to a gene; V was cut back by 5 bases and J by 2 bases. CDR1 is SGHVS and CDR2 is FQNEAQ in the germline V gene. CDR3 amino acids: CASSPSSGTSGITDTQYF. The CDR3 DNA follows: TGTGCCAGCAGCCCCTCATCCGGGACTAGCGGGATCACAGATACGCAGTATTTT.

The genes are TRBV7-9 and TRBJ2-1, with 7 bases that match TRBD2. The CDR3 contains 14 residues. In germline, CDR1 is SEHNR, CDR2 FQNEAQ (reference sequence). The V segment lost 6 bases and the J segment 3 bases; nucleotides outside the gene matches: 5. As DNA, the CDR3 is TGTGCCAGCAGGCCTAGCGGAGACTACAATGAGCAGTTCTTC. Translated, it gives CASRPSGDYNEQFF.

The chain is built from TRBV7-9 and TRBJ1-3, with TRBD1 as a possible D gene (5 bases). The CDR3 extends over 14 amino acids. Per germline, CDR1 SEHNR and CDR2 FQNEAQ (reference sequence). V shed 8 bases and J shed 4 bases, with 15 bases lying between them. CDR3 sequence: CASATGPRGNTIYF. DNA for the CDR3: TGTGCCAGCGCGACGGGACCCCGGGGAAACACCATATATTTT. Complete variable domain (other parts from reference TRBV7-9 and TRBJ1-3): DTGVSQNPRHKITKRGQNVTFRCDPISEHNRLYWYRQTLGQGPEFLTYFQNEAQLEKSRLLSDRFSAERPKGSFSTLEIQRTEQGDSAMYLCASATGPRGNTIYFGEGSWLTVV.

The J gene is TRBJ1-6, the V gene TRBV7-2; TRBD1 might be the D (5 bases). The V gene's germline CDR1 is SGHTA and CDR2 FQGNSA. There are 15 residues in the CDR3. Between the trimmed V and J ends, which lost 0 bases and 2 bases, there was a span of 5 bases. CDR3 loop: CASSLAGPYNSPLHF. In DNA form, the CDR3 reads TGTGCCAGCAGCTTAGCGGGGCCCTATAATTCACCCCTCCACTTT. Filled out from reference TRBV7-2 and TRBJ1-6, the complete variable domain reads GAGVSQSPSNKVTEKGKDVELRCDPISGHTALYWYRQSLGQGLEFLIYFQGNSAPDKSGLPSDRFSAERTGGSVSTLTIQRTQQEDSAVYLCASSLAGPYNSPLHFGNGTRLTVT.

The V and J genes are TRBV13 and TRBJ2-5, with a tentative D call TRBD1 (5 bases). Germline lookup yields CDR1 PRHDT and CDR2 FYEKMQ (reference sequence). The CDR3 is 14 residues long. V was cut by 4 bases and J by 4 bases, with 13 bases left in between. The CDR3 DNA follows: TGTGCCAGCAGCTCTAGATCCAGGGTAGAGACCCAGTACTTC. Translation: CASSSRSRVETQYF.

This clonotype showed up just a few times. The chain has TRBV5-1 and TRBJ2-1, with D possibly being TRBD1 (6 bases). Trimming took 5 bases from V and 10 from J, leaving 25 bases between them. This CDR3 contains 16 residues. Per the germline V gene, CDR1 is SGHRS and CDR2 is YFSETQ. CDR3 loop: CASRKDRQDPVREQFF. CDR3 coding DNA: TGCGCCAGCAGGAAGGACCGACAGGACCCCGTAAGGGAGCAGTTCTTC. Full variable domain (rest looked up from reference TRBV5-1 and TRBJ2-1): KAGVTQTPRYLIKTRGQQVTLSCSPISGHRSVSWYQQTPGQGLQFLFEYFSETQRNKGNFPGRFSGRQFSNSRSEMNVSTLELGDSALYLCASRKDRQDPVREQFFGPGTRLTVL.

The V call is TRBV10-3, the J call TRBJ2-7; 10 positions agree with TRBD1. This CDR3 contains 14 residues. The trim removed 8 bases at V and 2 bases at J, leaving 6 bases unmatched. CDR1 ENHRY and CDR2 SYGVKD come from the germline V gene. DNA of the CDR3: TGTGCCATCGGGGCGGGACAGGGGCCCTACGAGCAGTACTTC. Protein product: CAIGAGQGPYEQYF.